The 29 T cell receptor beta chains below all came from one sample that was sequenced in a study of Graves' ophthalmopathy and Graves' hyperthyroidism. For repertoire sequencing, the TCR beta CDR3 regions were amplified from RNA transcripts. First-round RT-PCR employed HTBI primers, with a second-round multiplex PCR after it. TCRdb reprocessed the multiplex PCR reads via MiXCR and lists one record per CDR3 protein. The table has 500,000 to 800,000 distinct CDR3 sequences, about two fifths seen once. Sequencing was carried out using peripheral blood. These receptors came from an adult man with Graves' ophthalmopathy.

The chain has TRBV27 and TRBJ2-7; 14 bases map to TRBD2. J was trimmed by 4 bases and V by 2 bases; bases with no gene match: 4. The CDR3 contains 16 residues. Germline assignment: CDR1 MNHEY and CDR2 SMNVEV (reference sequence). Here the CDR3 DNA reads TGTGCCAGCAGTTTAACAGGGACTAGCGGGAGTTACGAGCAGTACTTC. Residues: CASSLTGTSGSYEQYF.

This clonotype was observed many times. This chain joins TRBV7-9 and TRBJ1-2, with D possibly matching TRBD1 (5 bases). This CDR3 has 15 amino acids. With 1 base removed from V and 8 bases from J, the gap between germline ends came to 17 bases. Germline CDR1 SEHNR, CDR2 FQNEAQ (reference sequence). The CDR3 loop reads CASSLDVKGLEGYTF. As DNA, the CDR3 is TGTGCCAGCAGCTTAGATGTAAAGGGGCTAGAAGGCTACACCTTC.

This clonotype was detected only once. The chain joins TRBV6-5 to TRBJ1-1, with 9 nucleotides matching TRBD1. V lost 6 bases, J lost 4 bases, and 12 bases stayed unmatched. The CDR3 has 16 residues. Germline V CDR1 and CDR2: MNHEY, SVGAGI. The CDR3 coding sequence is TGTGCCAGCAGAAAGGCCGGGACAGGGCTCTCCACTGAAGCTTTCTTT. Its protein is CASRKAGTGLSTEAFF.

This sequence joins TRBV19 and TRBJ1-5; 9 bases align to TRBD1. Germline lookup yields CDR1 LNHDA and CDR2 SQIVND (reference sequence). Losses at the gene ends were 5 bases for V and 6 bases for J; bases not matched to a gene: 5. The CDR3 contains 14 residues. The CDR3 sequence: CASSRDRVVQPQHF. The CDR3 DNA is TGTGCCAGTAGTCGGGACAGGGTGGTTCAGCCCCAGCATTTT.

Details on this clonotype: Germline is not matched at one junction end, which may reflect a read error. V and J are TRBV5-1 and TRBJ1-1, with TRBD1 as a possible D gene (6 bases). Germline V gene data show CDR1 as SGHRS and CDR2 as YFSETQ. CDR3 length: 13 residues. The CDR3 DNA reads TGTGCCAGCATGGGGGGCGCGAACACTGAAGCTTTCTTT. Translation: CASMGGANTEAFF. Drawing the rest from reference TRBV5-1 and TRBJ1-1, the complete variable domain is KAGVTQTPRYLIKTRGQQVTLSCSPISGHRSVSWYQQTPGQGLQFLFEYFSETQRNKGNFPGRFSGRQFSNSRSEMNVSTLELGDSALYLCASMGGANTEAFFGQGTRLTVV.

This clonotype was detected many times. At one boundary the junction diverges from the germline segment, which might be a read error. The chain employs TRBV10-3 and TRBJ2-5; no definite D call. CDR1 is ENHRY and CDR2 is SYGVKD in the germline V gene. This CDR3 spans 14 amino acids. CDR3 DNA sequence: TGTGCCAGCAGTTACTCATGGGGACAAGAGACCCAGTACTTC. It is translated as CASSYSWGQETQYF.

The chain's CDR3 is CASSSPGQGAGGETQYF. Written as DNA, the CDR3 is TGTGCCAGCAGCTCCCCGGGACAGGGTGCCGGTGGAGAGACCCAGTACTTC. The chain joins TRBV7-2 to TRBJ2-5; 9 bases agree with TRBD1. The CDR3 extends over 17 amino acids. V was clipped by 4 bases and J by 4 bases; unmatched bases: 13. CDR1 and CDR2 (germline): SGHTA, FQGNSA.

The rearrangement joins TRBV19 to TRBJ1-5; D may be TRBD1 (5 bases). CDR3 size: 13 residues. CDR1 and CDR2 (germline): LNHDA, SQIVND (reference sequence). Trimming stripped 9 bases from V and 6 bases from J, with 15 bases between. The CDR3 protein is CASSDGASQPQHF. The CDR3 nucleotides read TGTGCCAGCTCGGATGGGGCCAGTCAGCCCCAGCATTTT.

This clonotype was counted a few times. The rearrangement uses TRBV27 and TRBJ2-7; no clear D gene. This CDR3 spans 13 amino acids. The germline gives CDR1 MNHEY, CDR2 SMNVEV (reference sequence). Between the trimmed V and J ends, which lost 0 bases and 2 bases, there was a span of 5 bases. The CDR3 region is CASSLSEAYEQYF. CDR3 DNA sequence: TGTGCCAGCAGTTTATCAGAGGCCTACGAGCAGTACTTC.

The J gene is TRBJ2-2, the V gene TRBV19; D call uncertain. This CDR3 has 14 residues. V shed 10 bases and J shed 5 bases, with 17 bases lying between them. CDR1 is LNHDA and CDR2 is SQIVND in the germline V gene (reference sequence). This chain's CDR3 is CATRDLVLTGELFF. The CDR3 nucleotides read TGTGCCACCAGAGATCTAGTTCTGACCGGGGAGCTGTTTTTT.

This chain joins TRBV11-2 and TRBJ2-5, with TRBD2 matching 8 bases. The V gene's germline CDR1 is SGHAT and CDR2 FQNNGV. J lost 5 bases, V lost 1 base, and 9 bases had no gene match. This CDR3 contains 16 residues. The CDR3 DNA is TGTGCCAGCAGCTTAGGGGGCGCGGGGGGACCGGAGACCCAGTACTTC. Residues: CASSLGGAGGPETQYF.

DNA of the CDR3: TGTGCCAGCAGCCAAGGAACGGGGGTAGGAGAAAAACTGTTTTTT. Its protein is CASSQGTGVGEKLFF. The gene calls are TRBV10-3 and TRBJ1-4, with a possible D match to TRBD1 (5 bases). The V and J ends lost 10 bases and 8 bases respectively, with 23 bases between them. Germline CDR1 reads ENHRY; CDR2 reads SYGVKD. This CDR3 is 15 amino acids long.

Details on this clonotype: It may be a read error: a sequence one base away is much more abundant. J is TRBJ1-6 and V is TRBV10-3; D is unresolved. CDR3 length: 14 residues. Germline assignment: CDR1 ENHRY and CDR2 SYGVKD. The chain's CDR3 is CVSSEEGEKSPLHF. Written as DNA, the CDR3 is TGTGTCAGCAGTGAAGAGGGAGAGAAATCACCCCTCCACTTT.

This chain's CDR3 is CASSDWGAKAFF. DNA of the CDR3: TGTGCCAGCAGTGATTGGGGCGCGAAAGCTTTCTTT. The chain has TRBV2 and TRBJ1-1; D is perhaps TRBD1 (5 bases). The V end was cut by 3 bases, the J end by 9 bases, with 11 bases between. The CDR3 is 12 amino acids. In germline, CDR1 is SNHLY, CDR2 FYNNEI.

This clonotype occurred many times. The chain couples TRBV9 to TRBJ1-3; perhaps TRBD1 as D (5 bases). The CDR3 extends over 14 amino acids. Between the trimmed V and J ends, which lost 4 bases and 2 bases, there was a span of 10 bases. In germline, CDR1 is SGDLS, CDR2 YYNGEE. CDR3 coding DNA: TGTGCCAGCAGCCCGTGGGGACCTGGAAACACCATATATTTT. Translated, it gives CASSPWGPGNTIYF.

This clonotype has more than one count but fewer than ten. This rearrangement joins TRBV5-5 to TRBJ2-7; no clear D gene. CDR1 and CDR2 (germline): SGHKS, YYEKEE (reference sequence). This CDR3 spans 15 amino acids. V lost 0 bases, J lost 3 bases, and 13 bases lay in between. CDR3 bases: TGTGCCAGCAGCTTGGAGCAGGCCACGATCTACGAGCAGTACTTC. Its translation: CASSLEQATIYEQYF.

V and J are TRBV7-2 and TRBJ2-7; 12 positions match TRBD2. Germline CDR1 is SGHTA and CDR2 is FQGNSA. The CDR3 runs to 15 residues. Trimming removed 3 bases from V and 4 bases from J; junction bases left unmatched: 4. The CDR3 is CASSLTSGGPYEQYF. As DNA, the CDR3 is TGTGCCAGCAGCTTGACTAGCGGGGGCCCTTACGAGCAGTACTTC.

This clonotype showed up many times. The CDR3 reads CASRGSGPSVYF. In DNA, the CDR3 is TGTGCCAGCAGGGGATCAGGACCATCTGTGTACTTC. This chain connects TRBV12-3 or TRBV12-4 to TRBJ2-7, with D unclear. V dropped 6 bases and J dropped 12 bases, with 18 bases sitting between them. The length of the CDR3 is 12 residues.

The V call is TRBV2, the J call TRBJ1-2; possibly TRBD1 for D (6 bases). Germline CDR1 is SNHLY and CDR2 is FYNNEI. Between the trimmed V and J ends, which lost 6 bases and 0 bases, there was a span of 14 bases. The CDR3 is 15 amino acids. In nucleotides, the CDR3 is TGTGCCAGCAGCGTGATGACAGGCACTAACTATGGCTACACCTTC. It yields the protein CASSVMTGTNYGYTF. Full variable domain (rest looked up from reference TRBV2 and TRBJ1-2): EPEVTQTPSHQVTQMGQEVILRCVPISNHLYFYWYRQILGQKVEFLVSFYNNEISEKSEIFDDQFSVERPDGSNFTLKIRSTKLEDSAMYFCASSVMTGTNYGYTFGSGTRLTVV.

The count of this clonotype is one. This chain joins TRBV6-6 and TRBJ2-7; a weak D match, TRBD2 (6 bases). The CDR3 covers 16 residues. Germline V gene sequence: CDR1 MNHNY, CDR2 SVGAGI (reference sequence). V lost 0 bases to trimming and J lost 1 base, with 13 bases between them. DNA for the CDR3: TGTGCCAGCAGTTACTCTGGAGGGGTCCCGTCCTACGAGCAGTACTTC. Protein sequence: CASSYSGGVPSYEQYF.

The chain couples TRBV29-1 to TRBJ1-2; D might be TRBD1 (5 bases). This CDR3 has 14 residues. Trimming took 6 bases from V and 3 from J, leaving 17 bases between them. Germline CDR1 reads SQVTM; CDR2 reads ANQGSEA. CDR3 sequence (DNA): TGCAGCGTCGAGAACATACAGGAACACTATGGCTACACCTTC. It codes for CSVENIQEHYGYTF. The full variable domain, with the rest looked up from reference TRBV29-1 and TRBJ1-2, is SAVISQKPSRDICQRGTSLTIQCQVDSQVTMMFWYRQQPGQSLTLIATANQGSEATYESGFVIDKFPISRPNLTFSTLTVSNMSPEDSSIYLCSVENIQEHYGYTFGSGTRLTVV.

This clonotype was picked up many times. The rearrangement links TRBV7-6 to TRBJ2-7; 9 bases are shared with TRBD1. The CDR3 contains 15 residues. The V gene's germline CDR1 is SGHVS and CDR2 FNYEAQ. The junction had 5 bases not matched to a gene; V was cut back by 5 bases and J by 0 bases. CDR3 sequence reads: CASSVGQGPSYEQYF. In DNA, the CDR3 is TGTGCCAGCAGCGTGGGACAGGGTCCCTCCTACGAGCAGTACTTC.

In its sample, this clonotype was seen a few times. The chain combines TRBV18 with TRBJ1-1; no clear D gene. The CDR3 extends over 11 amino acids. The germline V gene encodes CDR1 KGHSH and CDR2 LQKENI. V dropped 8 bases and J dropped 3 bases, with 7 bases sitting between them. CDR3 protein: CASAVDTEAFF. CDR3 nucleotide sequence: TGTGCCAGCGCCGTGGACACTGAAGCTTTCTTT.

V is TRBV7-3 and J is TRBJ1-5; D gene unclear. Germline CDR1 SGHTA, CDR2 FQGTGA. There are 15 residues in the CDR3. V gave up 2 bases and J gave up 0 bases, with 8 bases separating them. The CDR3 DNA reads TGTGCCAGCAGCTTAGCGGTAAATAGCAATCAGCCCCAGCATTTT. This gives the protein CASSLAVNSNQPQHF.

The rearrangement links TRBV20-1 to TRBJ2-5; 12 bases fit TRBD2. This CDR3 region has 15 residues. V lost 0 bases, J lost 2 bases, and 1 base stayed unmatched. Germline V gene lookup returns CDR1 DFQATT and CDR2 SNEGSKA (reference sequence). This CDR3 is CSARDLAGGQETQYF. DNA of the CDR3: TGCAGTGCTAGAGATCTAGCGGGGGGGCAAGAGACCCAGTACTTC.

The CDR3 here is CSASRTSGPYEQYF. The CDR3 nucleotides read TGCAGTGCCAGCAGGACTAGCGGACCCTACGAGCAGTACTTC. J is TRBJ2-7 and V is TRBV20-1, with TRBD2 matching 10 bases. Trimming cost V 6 bases and J 2 bases; bases outside gene matches: 7. Germline CDR1 is DFQATT and CDR2 is SNEGSKA (reference sequence). The CDR3 totals 14 residues.

This clonotype was counted ten times or more. The V call is TRBV6-6, the J call TRBJ1-2; no firm D call. Germline CDR1 is MNHNY and CDR2 is SVGAGI (reference sequence). The CDR3 loop spans 13 amino acids. The V end was cut by 0 bases, the J end by 6 bases, with 8 bases between. DNA of the CDR3: TGTGCCAGCAGTTACTCAGGAATCGATGGCTACACCTTC. This translates into CASSYSGIDGYTF.

This chain uses TRBV25-1 with TRBJ2-6; TRBD1 aligns across 8 bases. The CDR3 totals 18 residues. The V segment lost 6 bases and the J segment 0 bases; nucleotides outside the gene matches: 10. Germline lookup yields CDR1 MGHDK and CDR2 SYGVNS. The CDR3 reads CASSHGDRPSSGANVLTF. In nucleotides, the CDR3 is TGTGCCAGCAGCCATGGGGACAGGCCCTCCTCTGGGGCCAACGTCCTGACTTTC.

The rearrangement links TRBV29-1 to TRBJ1-1; 8 bases agree with TRBD1. There are 10 residues in the CDR3. Germline V gene lookup returns CDR1 SQVTM and CDR2 ANQGSEA. V gave up 6 bases and J gave up 11 bases; unmatched junction bases: 5. The CDR3 coding sequence is TGCAGCGTGGGGGACAGGCAGGCTTTCTTT. Amino acids: CSVGDRQAFF.